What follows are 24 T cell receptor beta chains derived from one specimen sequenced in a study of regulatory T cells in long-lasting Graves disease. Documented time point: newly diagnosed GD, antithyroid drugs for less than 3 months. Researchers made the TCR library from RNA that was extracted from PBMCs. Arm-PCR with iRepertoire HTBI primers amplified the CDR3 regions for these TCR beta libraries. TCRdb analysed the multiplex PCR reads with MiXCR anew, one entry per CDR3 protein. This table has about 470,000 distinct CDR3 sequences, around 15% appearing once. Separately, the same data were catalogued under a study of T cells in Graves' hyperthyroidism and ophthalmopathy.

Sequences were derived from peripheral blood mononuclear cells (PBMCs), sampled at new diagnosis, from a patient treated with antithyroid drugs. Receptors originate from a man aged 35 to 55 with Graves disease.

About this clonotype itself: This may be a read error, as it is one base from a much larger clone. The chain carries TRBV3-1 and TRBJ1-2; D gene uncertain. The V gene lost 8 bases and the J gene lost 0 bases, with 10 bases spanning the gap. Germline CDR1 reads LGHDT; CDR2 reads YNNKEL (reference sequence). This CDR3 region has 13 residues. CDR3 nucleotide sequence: TGTGCCAGCGCCGGCCCCCCTAACTATGGCTACACCTTC. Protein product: CASAGPPNYGYTF.

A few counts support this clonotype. In DNA form, the CDR3 reads TGCGCCAGCAGCCCCACTGGGGGCGGGAGAGGCGGGGAGCTGTTTTTT. Protein product: CASSPTGGGRGGELFF. The V gene is TRBV5-1, the J gene TRBJ2-2; tentative D call: TRBD2 (7 bases). Trimming pared 4 bases from V and 7 bases from J, leaving 20 bases between. CDR1 SGHRS and CDR2 YFSETQ come from the germline V gene. The CDR3 has 16 amino acids.

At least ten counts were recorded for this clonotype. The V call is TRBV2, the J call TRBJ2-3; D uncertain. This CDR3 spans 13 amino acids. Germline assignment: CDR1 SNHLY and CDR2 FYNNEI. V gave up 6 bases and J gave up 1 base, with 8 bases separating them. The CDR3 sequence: CASRDVRTDTQYF. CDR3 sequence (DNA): TGTGCCAGCAGGGACGTTCGCACAGATACGCAGTATTTT.

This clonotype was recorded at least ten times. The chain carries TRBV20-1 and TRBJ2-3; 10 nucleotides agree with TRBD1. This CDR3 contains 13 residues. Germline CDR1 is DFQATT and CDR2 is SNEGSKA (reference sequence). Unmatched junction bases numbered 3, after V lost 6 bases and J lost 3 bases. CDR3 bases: TGCAGTGCAGGGGACAGGGGAACAGATACGCAGTATTTT. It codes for CSAGDRGTDTQYF.

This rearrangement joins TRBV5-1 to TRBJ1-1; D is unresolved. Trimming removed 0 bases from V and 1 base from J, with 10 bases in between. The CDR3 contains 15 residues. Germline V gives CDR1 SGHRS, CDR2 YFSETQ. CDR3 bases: TGCGCCAGCAGCTTGGTGGCAGGTGGGAACACTGAAGCTTTCTTT. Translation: CASSLVAGGNTEAFF.

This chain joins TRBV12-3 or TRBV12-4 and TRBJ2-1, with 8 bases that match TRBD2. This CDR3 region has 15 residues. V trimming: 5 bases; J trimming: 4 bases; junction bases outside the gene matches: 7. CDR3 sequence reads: CASSPVAGPYNEQFF. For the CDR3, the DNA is TGTGCCAGCAGTCCGGTAGCGGGGCCTTACAATGAGCAGTTCTTC.

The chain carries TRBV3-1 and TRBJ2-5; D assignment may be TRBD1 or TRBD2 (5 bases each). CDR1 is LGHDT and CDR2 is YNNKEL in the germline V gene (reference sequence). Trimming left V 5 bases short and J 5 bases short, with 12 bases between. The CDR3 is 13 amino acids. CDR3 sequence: CASSGAEVETQYF. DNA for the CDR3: TGTGCCAGCAGCGGGGCGGAGGTCGAGACCCAGTACTTC.

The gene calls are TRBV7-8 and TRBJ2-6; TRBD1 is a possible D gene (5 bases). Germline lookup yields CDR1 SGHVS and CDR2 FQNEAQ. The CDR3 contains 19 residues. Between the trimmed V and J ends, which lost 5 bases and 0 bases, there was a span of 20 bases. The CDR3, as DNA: TGTGCCAGCAGCGATAGCCGAGTAGGGGCCATCTCTGGGGCCAACGTCCTGACTTTC. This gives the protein CASSDSRVGAISGANVLTF.

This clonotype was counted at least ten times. Written as DNA, the CDR3 is TGTGCCAGCAGCTCGCGACTAGCGGGAGGGGCCTACGAGCAGTACTTC. Translation: CASSSRLAGGAYEQYF. The chain uses TRBV13 and TRBJ2-7; 14 nucleotides align to TRBD2. V lost 4 bases to trimming and J lost 2 bases; unmatched junction nucleotides: 4. This CDR3 comprises 16 residues. The germline V gene encodes CDR1 PRHDT and CDR2 FYEKMQ (reference sequence). Together with reference TRBV13 and TRBJ2-7, the CDR3 gives the full variable domain: AAGVIQSPRHLIKEKRETATLKCYPIPRHDTVYWYQQGPGQDPQFLISFYEKMQSDKGSIPDRFSAQQFSDYHSELNMSSLELGDSALYFCASSSRLAGGAYEQYFGPGTRLTVT.

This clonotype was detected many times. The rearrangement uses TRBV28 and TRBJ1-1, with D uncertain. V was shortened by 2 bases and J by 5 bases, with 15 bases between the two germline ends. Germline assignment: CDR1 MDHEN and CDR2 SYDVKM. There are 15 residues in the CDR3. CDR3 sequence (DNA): TGTGCCAGCAGTTTAGATAGTGCGGGGAGGACTGAAGCTTTCTTT. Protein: CASSLDSAGRTEAFF.

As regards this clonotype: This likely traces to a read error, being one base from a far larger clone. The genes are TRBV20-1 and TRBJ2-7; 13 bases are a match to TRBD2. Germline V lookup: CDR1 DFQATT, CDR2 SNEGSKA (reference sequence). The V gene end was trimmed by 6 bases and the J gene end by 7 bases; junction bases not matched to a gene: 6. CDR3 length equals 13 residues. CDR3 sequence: CSAWTSGSNEQYF. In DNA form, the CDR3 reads TGCAGTGCCTGGACTAGCGGGAGTAATGAGCAGTACTTC.

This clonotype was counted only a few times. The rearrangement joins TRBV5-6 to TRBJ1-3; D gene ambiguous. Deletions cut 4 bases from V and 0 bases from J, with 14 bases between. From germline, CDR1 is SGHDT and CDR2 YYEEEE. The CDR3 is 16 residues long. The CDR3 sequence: CASSQSGIISGNTIYF. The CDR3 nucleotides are TGTGCCAGCAGCCAATCCGGGATAATCTCTGGAAACACCATATATTTT.

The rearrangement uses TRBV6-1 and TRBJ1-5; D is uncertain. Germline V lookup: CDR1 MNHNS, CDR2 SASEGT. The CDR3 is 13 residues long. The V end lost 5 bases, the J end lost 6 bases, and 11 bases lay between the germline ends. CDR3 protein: CASSTEGSQPQHF. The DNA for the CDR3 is TGTGCCAGCAGTACTGAGGGAAGTCAGCCCCAGCATTTT.

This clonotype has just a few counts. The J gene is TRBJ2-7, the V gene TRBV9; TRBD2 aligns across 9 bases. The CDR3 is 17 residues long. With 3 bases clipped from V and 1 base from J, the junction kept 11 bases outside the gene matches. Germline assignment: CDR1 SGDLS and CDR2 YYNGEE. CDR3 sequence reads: CASSASSGTAQSYEQYF. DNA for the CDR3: TGTGCCAGCAGCGCGTCTAGCGGGACTGCTCAATCCTACGAGCAGTACTTC.

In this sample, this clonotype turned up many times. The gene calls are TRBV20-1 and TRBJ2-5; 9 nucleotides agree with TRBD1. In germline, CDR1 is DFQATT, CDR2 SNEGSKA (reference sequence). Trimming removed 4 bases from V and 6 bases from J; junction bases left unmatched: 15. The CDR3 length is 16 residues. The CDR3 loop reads CSAIPRATGGGKTQYF. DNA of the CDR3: TGCAGTGCTATCCCAAGGGCGACAGGGGGGGGAAAGACCCAGTACTTC.

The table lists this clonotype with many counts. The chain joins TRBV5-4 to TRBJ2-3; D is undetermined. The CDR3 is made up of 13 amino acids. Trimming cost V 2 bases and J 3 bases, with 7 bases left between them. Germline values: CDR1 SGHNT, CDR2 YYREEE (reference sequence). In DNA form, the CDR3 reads TGTGCCAGCAGCTTTTTCAGGACAGATACGCAGTATTTT. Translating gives CASSFFRTDTQYF.

CDR3 protein: CAWSSRGQMNTEAFF. The CDR3 nucleotides are TGTGCCTGGAGTTCACGGGGACAAATGAACACTGAAGCTTTCTTT. V usage is TRBV30 and J usage is TRBJ1-1, with D tentatively TRBD1 (6 bases). The CDR3 runs 15 residues. CDR1 and CDR2 (germline): GTSNPN, SVGIG (reference sequence). Trimming pared 2 bases from V and 0 bases from J, leaving 13 bases between.

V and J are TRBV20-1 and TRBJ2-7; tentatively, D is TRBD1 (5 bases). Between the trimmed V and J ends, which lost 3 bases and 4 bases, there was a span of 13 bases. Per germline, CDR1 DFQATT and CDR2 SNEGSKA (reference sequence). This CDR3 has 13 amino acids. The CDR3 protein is CSASPRVVYEQYF. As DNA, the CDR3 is TGCAGTGCTAGCCCCAGGGTTGTGTACGAGCAGTACTTC.

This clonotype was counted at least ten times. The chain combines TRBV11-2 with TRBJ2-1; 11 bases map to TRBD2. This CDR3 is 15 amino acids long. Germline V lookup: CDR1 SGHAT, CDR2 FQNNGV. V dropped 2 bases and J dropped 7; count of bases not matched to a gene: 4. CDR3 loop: CASSLPLAGGNEQFF. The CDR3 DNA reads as TGTGCCAGCAGCTTACCGCTAGCGGGAGGAAATGAGCAGTTCTTC.

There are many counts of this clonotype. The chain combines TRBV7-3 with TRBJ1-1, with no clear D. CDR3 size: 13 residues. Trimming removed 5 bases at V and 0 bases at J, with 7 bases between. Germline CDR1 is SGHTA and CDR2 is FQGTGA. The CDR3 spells CASSKDMNTEAFF. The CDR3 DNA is TGTGCCAGCAGCAAAGACATGAACACTGAAGCTTTCTTT.

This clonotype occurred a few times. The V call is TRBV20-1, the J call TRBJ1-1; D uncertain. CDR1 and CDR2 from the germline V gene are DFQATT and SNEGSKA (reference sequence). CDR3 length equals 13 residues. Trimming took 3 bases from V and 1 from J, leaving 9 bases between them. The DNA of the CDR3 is TGCAGTGCTAGTAGGGTTGCGAACACTGAAGCTTTCTTT. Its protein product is CSASRVANTEAFF.

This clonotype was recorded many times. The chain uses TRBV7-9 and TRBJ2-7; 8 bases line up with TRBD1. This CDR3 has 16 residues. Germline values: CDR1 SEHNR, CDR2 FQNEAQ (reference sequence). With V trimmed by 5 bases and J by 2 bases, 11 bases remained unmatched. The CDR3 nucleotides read TGTGCCAGCAGCGGCGGGACAGGCAGTTTGGCCTACGAGCAGTACTTC. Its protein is CASSGGTGSLAYEQYF. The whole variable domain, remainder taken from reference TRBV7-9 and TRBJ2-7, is DTGVSQNPRHKITKRGQNVTFRCDPISEHNRLYWYRQTLGQGPEFLTYFQNEAQLEKSRLLSDRFSAERPKGSFSTLEIQRTEQGDSAMYLCASSGGTGSLAYEQYFGPGTRLTVT.

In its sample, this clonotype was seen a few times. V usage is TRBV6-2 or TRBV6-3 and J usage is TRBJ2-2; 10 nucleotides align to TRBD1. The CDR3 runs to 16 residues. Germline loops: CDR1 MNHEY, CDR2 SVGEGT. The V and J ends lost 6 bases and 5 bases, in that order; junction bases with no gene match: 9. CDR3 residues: CASRSRQGARTGELFF. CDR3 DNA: TGTGCCAGCAGATCCCGACAGGGGGCAAGGACCGGGGAGCTGTTTTTT.

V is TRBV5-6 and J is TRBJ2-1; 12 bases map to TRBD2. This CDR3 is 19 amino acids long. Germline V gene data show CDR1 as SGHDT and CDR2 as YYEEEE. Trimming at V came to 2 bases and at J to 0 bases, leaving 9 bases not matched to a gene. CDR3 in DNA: TGTGCCAGCAGCTTAGTATACGGGACTAGCGGGTCCTCCTACAATGAGCAGTTCTTC. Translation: CASSLVYGTSGSSYNEQFF.